Each of the 14 T cell receptor beta chains below was sequenced from the same sample in a study of cytomegalovirus exposure and HLA in healthy donors. The PCR made use of 60 Vbeta and 13 Jbeta primers. Using immunoSEQ multiplex PCR, the repertoire was profiled, and TCRdb retains in-frame clones only, with some absent. The sample shows some 30,000 clones, 80% to 90% of them seen only once. Sequencing input: PBMCs. All receptors derive from a boy younger than 18 in good health and CMV-seronegative.

V usage is TRBV2 and J usage is TRBJ2-4; 8 nucleotides match TRBD1. The CDR3 spans 13 residues. Germline trimming cut 10 bases from V and 5 bases from J; bases unmatched to any gene: 7. In germline, CDR1 is SNHLY, CDR2 FYNNEI. The CDR3 nucleotides are TGTGCCACTCGGACAGGGAACGAAAACATTCAGTACTTC. Amino acid sequence: CATRTGNENIQYF.

V is TRBV7-9 and J is TRBJ2-7, with 9 bases identical to TRBD1. From germline, CDR1 is SEHNR and CDR2 FQNEAQ (reference sequence). V was pared by 4 bases and J by 3 bases, with 7 bases of the junction left unmatched. This CDR3 is built from 15 residues. DNA for the CDR3: TGTGCCAGCAGCTCCGGGACAGGGTCTTACTACGAGCAGTACTTC. Amino acid sequence: CASSSGTGSYYEQYF.

The chain links TRBV6-4 to TRBJ2-3, with 7 bases identical to TRBD2. Germline CDR1 MRHNA, CDR2 SNTAGT. CDR3 length equals 14 residues. V lost 6 bases to trimming and J lost 0 bases; unmatched junction nucleotides: 3. The CDR3 reads CASRSGASTDTQYF. CDR3 coding DNA: TGTGCCAGCAGGAGCGGGGCTAGCACAGATACGCAGTATTTT.

The V gene is TRBV2, the J gene TRBJ2-7, with 9 bases identical to TRBD1. This CDR3 contains 15 residues. The germline V gene has CDR1 SNHLY and CDR2 FYNNEI. V lost 1 base to trimming and J lost 5 bases; unmatched junction nucleotides: 6. DNA for the CDR3: TGTGCCAGCAGTGAAGGGGGACAGGGCCGCGACGAGCAGTACTTC. The encoded protein is CASSEGGQGRDEQYF.

This chain links TRBV5-8 with TRBJ2-7; 7 bases are a match to TRBD1. Germline V lookup: CDR1 SGHTS, CDR2 YDEGEE. After removal of 5 bases from V and 3 bases from J, the junction contained 8 bases not matched to a gene. The CDR3 is 14 amino acids. The CDR3 region is CASSNRGDYYEQYF. The CDR3 nucleotides read TGTGCCAGCAGTAACAGGGGAGACTACTACGAGCAGTACTTC.

A note on this clone: Additional DNA sequences in this sample encode the identical CDR3. This chain joins TRBV27 and TRBJ2-3; 8 positions match TRBD1. Germline V gene data show CDR1 as MNHEY and CDR2 as SMNVEV (reference sequence). The CDR3 runs to 15 residues. V trimming: 5 bases; J trimming: 1 base; junction bases outside the gene matches: 5. The CDR3 here is CASSVRTGRTDTQYF. CDR3 bases: TGTGCCAGCAGTGTGCGGACAGGGCGCACAGATACGCAGTATTTT.

The V gene is TRBV11-2, the J gene TRBJ1-2, with 10 bases identical to TRBD1. J was trimmed by 3 bases and V by 5 bases; bases with no gene match: 3. Germline V gene sequence: CDR1 SGHAT, CDR2 FQNNGV. The CDR3 runs to 14 residues. The CDR3 DNA reads as TGTGCCAGCAGCGCGACAGGGGGCGACTATGGCTACACCTTC. Translating gives CASSATGGDYGYTF.

The chain couples TRBV7-8 to TRBJ2-7; 8 bases are shared with TRBD1. Germline CDR1 is SGHVS and CDR2 is FQNEAQ. This CDR3 spans 14 amino acids. V dropped 3 bases and J dropped 4; count of bases not matched to a gene: 5. This CDR3 is CASSFPGQAYEQYF. In DNA, the CDR3 is TGTGCCAGCAGCTTCCCGGGACAGGCTTACGAGCAGTACTTC.

The chain couples TRBV5-6 to TRBJ1-5; D ambiguous. Germline V CDR1 and CDR2: SGHDT, YYEEEE. The length of the CDR3 is 15 residues. V was trimmed by 4 bases and J by 3 bases, leaving 14 bases between them. The CDR3: CASSEGDGYNQPQHF. DNA for the CDR3: TGTGCCAGCAGCGAGGGCGACGGTTACAATCAGCCCCAGCATTTT.

The chain is built from TRBV5-4 and TRBJ2-3; 11 nucleotides align to TRBD2. CDR3 length equals 18 residues. Trimming cost V 0 bases and J 4 bases; bases outside gene matches: 10. CDR1 and CDR2 from the germline V gene are SGHNT and YYREEE (reference sequence). The CDR3 nucleotides are TGTGCCAGCAGCTTGGGGCTAGCGGGGGGCCTAAGTGCAGATACGCAGTATTTT. Protein: CASSLGLAGGLSADTQYF.

The genes are TRBV27 and TRBJ2-2, with 7 nucleotides matching TRBD2. The CDR3 consists of 19 residues. The ends lost 0 bases at V and 4 bases at J; junction bases unmatched: 14. The germline V gene has CDR1 MNHEY and CDR2 SMNVEV (reference sequence). CDR3 sequence: CASSLSGGGPSYGTGELFF. CDR3 DNA: TGTGCCAGCAGTTTATCGGGGGGGGGACCCTCCTACGGCACCGGGGAGCTGTTTTTT.

J is TRBJ1-2 and V is TRBV6-5; D is possibly TRBD1 (5 bases). The CDR3 runs 13 residues. From germline, CDR1 is MNHEY and CDR2 SVGAGI. The V gene lost 5 bases and the J gene lost 4 bases, with 11 bases spanning the gap. CDR3 nucleotides: TGTGCCAGCAGTGACGACAGCTTCTATGGCTACACCTTC. Translated, it gives CASSDDSFYGYTF.

There are a few counts of this clone. The rearrangement uses TRBV1 and TRBJ2-3; the D segment call TRBD2 is taken from the table without a DNA check. TRBV1 has pseudogene status. The CDR3 loop spans 16 amino acids. CDR3 region: CTTTMIGGIFTDTQYF. In nucleotides, the CDR3 is TGCACCACCACAATGATAGGAGGGATTTTTACAGATACGCAGTATTTT.

The chain employs TRBV6-6 and TRBJ1-4; no reliable D call. Trimming removed 3 bases from V and 3 bases from J, with 14 bases in between. The germline CDR1 and CDR2 sequences are MNHNY and SVGAGI (reference sequence). The CDR3 is 16 residues long. The CDR3 DNA reads TGTGCCAGCAGTTATTGGACTTGGCAGTCTAATGAAAAACTGTTTTTT. It codes for CASSYWTWQSNEKLFF.